Each of the 19 T cell receptor beta chains below was sequenced from the same sample in a study of cytomegalovirus exposure and HLA in healthy donors. PCR employed 60 Vbeta and 13 Jbeta primers. Sequencing used immunoSEQ multiplex PCR; TCRdb keeps in-frame clones, though not all of them. The sample holds roughly 110,000 clones, over 60% seen once. Sequencing input: PBMCs. The receptor source for this set is a woman aged 18-29 years in good health and CMV-seropositive.

The chain's CDR3 is CASSPDRANYGYTF. As DNA, the CDR3 is TGTGCCAGCAGTCCGGACAGGGCTAACTATGGCTACACCTTC. This rearrangement joins TRBV6-5 to TRBJ1-2, with 8 positions matching TRBD1. The junction had 2 bases not matched to a gene; V was cut back by 5 bases and J by 0 bases. The CDR3 has 14 residues. The germline V gene has CDR1 MNHEY and CDR2 SVGAGI.

This chain connects TRBV5-1 to TRBJ1-6, with 10 bases aligning to TRBD1. The J segment lost 5 bases and the V segment lost 4 bases, leaving 3 bases of the junction unmatched. From germline, CDR1 is SGHRS and CDR2 YFSETQ. The CDR3 has 15 residues. CDR3 region: CASSAGTGDNSPLHF. The DNA of the CDR3 is TGCGCCAGCAGCGCGGGGACAGGGGATAATTCACCCCTCCACTTT.

This clone was seen only once. CDR3 sequence: CASLFRGSYNEQFF. CDR3 sequence (DNA): TGTGCCAGCTTGTTCAGGGGTTCCTACAATGAGCAGTTCTTC. The genes are TRBV6-1 and TRBJ2-1; the D gene is possibly TRBD1 (6 bases). V was pared by 8 bases and J by 1 base, with 12 bases between. The germline gives CDR1 MNHNS, CDR2 SASEGT. CDR3 size: 14 residues.

The chain carries TRBV7-2 and TRBJ2-7, with D possibly matching TRBD1 (5 bases). The V end was cut by 10 bases, the J end by 1 base, with 17 bases between. The CDR3 totals 14 residues. Germline V CDR1 and CDR2: SGHTA, FQGNSA. This CDR3 is CAIERQGRSYEQYF. The CDR3 DNA reads as TGTGCCATCGAACGGCAGGGTAGGTCCTACGAGCAGTACTTC.

The rearrangement joins TRBV4-1 to TRBJ2-3; D ambiguous. Germline CDR1 is MGHRA and CDR2 is YSYEKL. The CDR3 runs 12 residues. Trimming stripped 3 bases from V and 4 bases from J, with 5 bases between. CDR3 nucleotide sequence: TGCGCCAGCAGCCACTTAGCAGATACGCAGTATTTT. Amino acids: CASSHLADTQYF.

The chain employs TRBV19 and TRBJ2-7, with 7 bases identical to TRBD2. This CDR3 region has 13 residues. Germline CDR1 and CDR2: LNHDA and SQIVND (reference sequence). The V gene end was trimmed by 4 bases and the J gene end by 4 bases; junction bases not matched to a gene: 4. CDR3 in DNA: TGTGCCAGTAGTACGGGACTAAAATACGAGCAGTACTTC. Translation: CASSTGLKYEQYF.

The rearrangement joins TRBV2 to TRBJ1-4; 7 positions agree with TRBD1. The trim removed 6 bases at V and 8 bases at J, leaving 9 bases unmatched. The CDR3 totals 14 residues. The germline CDR1 and CDR2 sequences are SNHLY and FYNNEI. The CDR3 spells CASSAARDSEKLFF. As DNA, the CDR3 is TGTGCCAGCAGCGCGGCCCGGGACAGCGAAAAACTGTTTTTT.

The rearrangement joins TRBV5-1 to TRBJ2-1; D ambiguous. Trimming took 5 bases from V and 3 from J, leaving 12 bases between them. The CDR3 covers 14 residues. Germline values: CDR1 SGHRS, CDR2 YFSETQ. Here the CDR3 reads CASRAARGYNEQFF. The DNA of the CDR3 is TGCGCCAGCAGGGCCGCTAGAGGCTACAATGAGCAGTTCTTC.

This clone has more than one count but fewer than ten. The V and J genes are TRBV7-8 and TRBJ2-3, with TRBD2 as a possible D gene (5 bases). Germline V gene sequence: CDR1 SGHVS, CDR2 FQNEAQ. Trimming left V 4 bases short and J 1 base short, with 18 bases between. The CDR3 runs to 17 residues. CDR3 coding DNA: TGTGCCAGCAGCTCCCACGACCGGGCGGGCGGCACAGATACGCAGTATTTT. It encodes CASSSHDRAGGTDTQYF.

This rearrangement joins TRBV6-5 to TRBJ1-5; no definite D call. Trimming removed 5 bases from V and 6 bases from J, with 17 bases in between. Germline V gene data show CDR1 as MNHEY and CDR2 as SVGAGI. The CDR3 sequence is 15 residues long. The CDR3 is CASSVDSLSGQPQHF. The CDR3 region has the DNA TGTGCCAGCAGTGTCGACTCCTTGAGTGGTCAGCCCCAGCATTTT.

The chain joins TRBV4-1 to TRBJ2-7; tentative D call: TRBD2 (5 bases). CDR3 length: 14 amino acids. Per the germline V gene, CDR1 is MGHRA and CDR2 is YSYEKL. V was shortened by 3 bases and J by 1 base, with 10 bases between the two germline ends. CDR3 DNA: TGCGCCAGCAGCCAGCCGGGAAAGTCCTACGAGCAGTACTTC. Encoded protein: CASSQPGKSYEQYF.

This chain connects TRBV5-6 to TRBJ2-7; 8 nucleotides line up with TRBD2. This CDR3 is 14 amino acids long. Germline-derived CDR1 and CDR2 are SGHDT and YYEEEE. Losses at the gene ends were 3 bases for V and 5 bases for J; bases not matched to a gene: 7. The CDR3 DNA is TGTGCCAGCAGCTCCGCCCGGGAGGGGCACGAGCAGTACTTC. The encoded protein is CASSSAREGHEQYF.

The chain has TRBV5-6 and TRBJ2-5; 13 bases are a match to TRBD2. Germline-derived CDR1 and CDR2 are SGHDT and YYEEEE. This CDR3 region has 15 residues. With 3 bases clipped from V and 6 bases from J, the junction kept 5 bases outside the gene matches. CDR3 region: CASSWGLAGSQTQYF. The CDR3 coding sequence is TGTGCCAGCAGCTGGGGACTAGCGGGATCTCAGACCCAGTACTTC.

The chain recombines TRBV9 with TRBJ1-2, with D perhaps TRBD1 (5 bases). The CDR3 loop spans 15 amino acids. The germline V gene encodes CDR1 SGDLS and CDR2 YYNGEE. The ends were cut back, 0 bases at V and 4 bases at J, with 13 bases in the middle. The CDR3 region is CASSVAAGTVYGYTF. The CDR3 nucleotides are TGTGCCAGCAGCGTAGCCGCGGGGACGGTCTATGGCTACACCTTC.

J is TRBJ2-5 and V is TRBV30; 8 bases are shared with TRBD1. The germline V gene has CDR1 GTSNPN and CDR2 SVGIG (reference sequence). Losses at the gene ends were 3 bases for V and 5 bases for J; bases not matched to a gene: 8. The CDR3 loop spans 14 amino acids. The CDR3 DNA is TGTGCCTGGAGAAACACAGGGGGTGGCGAGACCCAGTACTTC. This translates into CAWRNTGGGETQYF. The full variable domain, its missing parts supplied by reference TRBV30 and TRBJ2-5, is SQTIHQWPATLVQPVGSPLSLECTVEGTSNPNLYWYRQAAGRGLQLLFYSVGIGQISSEVPQNLSASRPQDRQFILSSKKLLLSDSGFYLCAWRNTGGGETQYFGPGTRLLVL.

The chain recombines TRBV19 with TRBJ1-3, with D tentatively TRBD1 (5 bases). This CDR3 comprises 14 residues. Germline lookup yields CDR1 LNHDA and CDR2 SQIVND (reference sequence). V lost 7 bases and J 2 bases, leaving 12 bases between the germline ends. The chain's CDR3 is CASNRRGPGNTIYF. CDR3 DNA sequence: TGTGCCAGTAACCGGAGGGGACCTGGAAACACCATATATTTT.

The V call is TRBV19, the J call TRBJ2-5; D possibly corresponds to TRBD2 (6 bases). The J call could be wrong; TRBJ2-7 is a better fit for the DNA end. Germline V lookup: CDR1 LNHDA, CDR2 SQIVND (reference sequence). The CDR3 is 14 residues long. In DNA, the CDR3 is TGTGCCAGTAGTATTGTCGGGAGTAGGTACGAGCAGTACTTC. The encoded protein is CASSIVGSRYEQYF.

This clone was seen once. The chain is built from TRBV30 and TRBJ2-1; maybe TRBD2 (6 bases). This CDR3 contains 17 residues. V was shortened by 5 bases and J by 0 bases, with 20 bases between the two germline ends. Germline CDR1 GTSNPN, CDR2 SVGIG (reference sequence). CDR3 in DNA: TGTGCCTGGGGGCAGCCCCTCCTAGCGAGCTCCTACAATGAGCAGTTCTTC. Its translation: CAWGQPLLASSYNEQFF.

This chain joins TRBV10-1 and TRBJ2-3; TRBD1 agrees at 8 bases. After removal of 0 bases from V and 2 bases from J, the junction contained 4 bases not matched to a gene. CDR3 length: 16 residues. In germline, CDR1 is WNHNN, CDR2 SYGVQD (reference sequence). The CDR3 spells CASSESTGGNTDTQYF. In DNA, the CDR3 is TGCGCCAGCAGTGAGTCTACAGGGGGAAACACAGATACGCAGTATTTT.